The text below deals with one T cell receptor beta chain. Its antigen remains unidentified. This sample stems from a study of graft-versus-host responses after intestinal transplantation. About the research overall: Multivisceral, liver-intestinal, or isolated intestinal grafts went to recipients.

Assay used: immunoSEQ multiplex PCR; TCRdb lists only in-frame clones, some missing. The sample has tens of thousands of clones, about nine tenths seen once. CDR3 length: 14 amino acids. Per the germline V gene, CDR1 is SGHTA and CDR2 is FQGNSA. The V and J ends lost 3 bases and 2 bases respectively, with 11 bases between them. Specimen: unstimulated CD4+ T cells sorted from spleen or lymph node cells, collected before intestinal transplant. This clonotype was obtained from a human donor who received an intestinal transplant. The chain has TRBV7-2 and TRBJ2-7, with a weak D call TRBD2 (6 bases). The CDR3: CASSFGLPPYEQYF. The CDR3 DNA reads TGTGCCAGCAGCTTCGGACTACCACCCTACGAGCAGTACTTC.